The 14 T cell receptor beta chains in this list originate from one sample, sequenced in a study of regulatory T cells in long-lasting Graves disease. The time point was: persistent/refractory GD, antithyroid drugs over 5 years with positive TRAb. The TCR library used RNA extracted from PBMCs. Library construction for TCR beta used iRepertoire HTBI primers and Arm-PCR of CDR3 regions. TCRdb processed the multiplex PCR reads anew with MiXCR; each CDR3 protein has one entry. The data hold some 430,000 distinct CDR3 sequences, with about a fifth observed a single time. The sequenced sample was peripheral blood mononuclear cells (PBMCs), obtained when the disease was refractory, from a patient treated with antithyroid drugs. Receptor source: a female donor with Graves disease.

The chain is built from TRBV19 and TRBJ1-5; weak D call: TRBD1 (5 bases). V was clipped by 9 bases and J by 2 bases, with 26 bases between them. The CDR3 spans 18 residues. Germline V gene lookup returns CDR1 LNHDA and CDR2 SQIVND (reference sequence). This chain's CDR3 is CASTPPGRGGSGNQPQHF. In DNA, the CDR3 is TGTGCCAGCACCCCTCCGGGACGGGGGGGGTCGGGCAATCAGCCCCAGCATTTT.

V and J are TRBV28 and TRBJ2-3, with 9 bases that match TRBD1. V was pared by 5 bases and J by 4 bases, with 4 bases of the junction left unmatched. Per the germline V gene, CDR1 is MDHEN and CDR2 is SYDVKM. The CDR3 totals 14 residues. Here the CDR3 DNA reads TGTGCCAGCAGTGTACAGGGGGCGGCAGATACGCAGTATTTT. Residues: CASSVQGAADTQYF.

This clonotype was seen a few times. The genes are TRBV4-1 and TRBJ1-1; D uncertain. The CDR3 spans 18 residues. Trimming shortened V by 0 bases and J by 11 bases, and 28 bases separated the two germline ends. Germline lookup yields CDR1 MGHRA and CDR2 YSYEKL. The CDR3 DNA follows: TGCGCCAGCAGCCAAGATTTGGTCAACGCGGGCTCAGTTCAGAGGGCTTTCTTT. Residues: CASSQDLVNAGSVQRAFF.

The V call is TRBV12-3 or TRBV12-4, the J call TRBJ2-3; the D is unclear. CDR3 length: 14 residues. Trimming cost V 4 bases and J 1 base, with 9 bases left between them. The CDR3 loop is CASSSGLGTDTQYF. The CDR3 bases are TGTGCCAGCAGTTCCGGTCTCGGCACAGATACGCAGTATTTT.

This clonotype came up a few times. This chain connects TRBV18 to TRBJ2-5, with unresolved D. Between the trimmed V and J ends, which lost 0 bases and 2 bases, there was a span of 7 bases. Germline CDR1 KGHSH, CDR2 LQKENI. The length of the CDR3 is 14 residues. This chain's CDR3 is CASSPPSLQETQYF. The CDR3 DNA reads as TGTGCCAGCTCACCACCCAGCCTGCAAGAGACCCAGTACTTC. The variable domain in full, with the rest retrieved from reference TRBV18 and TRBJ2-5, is NAGVMQNPRHLVRRRGQEARLRCSPMKGHSHVYWYRQLPEEGLKFMVYLQKENIIDESGMPKERFSAEFPKEGPSILRIQQVVRGDSAAYFCASSPPSLQETQYFGPGTRLLVL.

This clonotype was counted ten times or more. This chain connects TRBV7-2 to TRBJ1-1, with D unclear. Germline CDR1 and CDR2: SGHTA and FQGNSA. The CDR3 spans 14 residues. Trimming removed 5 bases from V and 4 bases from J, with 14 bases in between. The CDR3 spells CASSPQTGITEAFF. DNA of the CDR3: TGTGCCAGCAGCCCCCAGACCGGGATCACTGAAGCTTTCTTT.

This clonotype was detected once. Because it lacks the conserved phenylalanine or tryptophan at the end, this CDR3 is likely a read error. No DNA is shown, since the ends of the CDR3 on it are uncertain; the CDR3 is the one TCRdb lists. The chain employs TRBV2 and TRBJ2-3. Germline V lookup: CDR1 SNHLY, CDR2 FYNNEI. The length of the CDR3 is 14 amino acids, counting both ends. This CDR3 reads CASQTGVSTDTQCS.

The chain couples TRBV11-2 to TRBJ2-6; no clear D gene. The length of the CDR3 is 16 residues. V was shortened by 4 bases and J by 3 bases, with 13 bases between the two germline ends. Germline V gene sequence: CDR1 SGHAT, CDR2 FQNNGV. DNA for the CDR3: TGTGCCAGCAGCTCCTTGCTTCCCCTTGGGGCCAACGTCCTGACTTTC. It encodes CASSSLLPLGANVLTF.

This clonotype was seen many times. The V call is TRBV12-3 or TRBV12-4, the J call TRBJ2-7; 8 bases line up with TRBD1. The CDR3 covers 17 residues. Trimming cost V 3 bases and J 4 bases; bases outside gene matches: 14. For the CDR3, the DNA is TGTGCCAGCAGTTTCTCCAGGGGGCGCTTGAAGAGATACGAGCAGTACTTC. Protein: CASSFSRGRLKRYEQYF.

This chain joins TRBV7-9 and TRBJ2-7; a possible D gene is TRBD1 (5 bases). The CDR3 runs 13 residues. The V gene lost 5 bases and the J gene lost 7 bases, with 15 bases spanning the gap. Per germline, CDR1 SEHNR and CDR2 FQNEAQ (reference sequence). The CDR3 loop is CASSQQTAPEQYF. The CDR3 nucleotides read TGTGCCAGCAGCCAGCAGACAGCGCCAGAGCAGTACTTC.

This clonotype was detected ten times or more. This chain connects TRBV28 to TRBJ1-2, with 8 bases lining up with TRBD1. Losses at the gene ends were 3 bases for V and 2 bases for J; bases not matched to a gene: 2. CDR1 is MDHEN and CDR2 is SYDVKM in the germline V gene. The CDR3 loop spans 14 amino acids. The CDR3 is CASSFQGANYGYTF. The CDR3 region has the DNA TGTGCCAGCAGTTTCCAGGGGGCGAACTATGGCTACACCTTC.

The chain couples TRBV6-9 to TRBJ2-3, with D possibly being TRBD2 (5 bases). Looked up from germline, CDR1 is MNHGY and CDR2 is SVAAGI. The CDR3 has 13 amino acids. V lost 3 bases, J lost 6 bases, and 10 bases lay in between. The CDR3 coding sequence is TGTGCCAGCAGTTACGGGGAAAGGGATACGCAGTATTTT. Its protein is CASSYGERDTQYF.

In DNA, the CDR3 is TGTGCCAGCAGTCTCGACAGGACATTGAACACTGAAGCTTTCTTT. Translation: CASSLDRTLNTEAFF. V and J are TRBV6-1 and TRBJ1-1, with TRBD1 as a possible D gene (6 bases). V lost 5 bases and J lost 0, with 13 bases in between. CDR1 and CDR2 from the germline V gene are MNHNS and SASEGT. The CDR3 sequence is 15 residues long.

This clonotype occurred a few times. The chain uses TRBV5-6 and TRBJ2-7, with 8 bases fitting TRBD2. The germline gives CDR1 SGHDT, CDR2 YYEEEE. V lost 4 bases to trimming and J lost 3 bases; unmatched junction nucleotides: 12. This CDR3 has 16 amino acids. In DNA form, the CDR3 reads TGTGCCAGCAGCACGGGGGCTAGGGCGGGGGGCTACGAGCAGTACTTC. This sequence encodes CASSTGARAGGYEQYF.